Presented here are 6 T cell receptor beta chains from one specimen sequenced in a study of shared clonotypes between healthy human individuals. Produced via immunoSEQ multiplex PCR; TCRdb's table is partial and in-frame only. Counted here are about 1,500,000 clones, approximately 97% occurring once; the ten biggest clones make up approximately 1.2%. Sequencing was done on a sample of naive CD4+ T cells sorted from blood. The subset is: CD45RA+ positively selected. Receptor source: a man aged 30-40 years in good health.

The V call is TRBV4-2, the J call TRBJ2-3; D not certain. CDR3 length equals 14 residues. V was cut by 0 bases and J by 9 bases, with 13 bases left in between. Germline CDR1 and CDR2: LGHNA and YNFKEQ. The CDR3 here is CASSQDLQYRTQYF. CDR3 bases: TGTGCCAGCAGCCAAGATCTGCAATATAGGACGCAGTATTTT.

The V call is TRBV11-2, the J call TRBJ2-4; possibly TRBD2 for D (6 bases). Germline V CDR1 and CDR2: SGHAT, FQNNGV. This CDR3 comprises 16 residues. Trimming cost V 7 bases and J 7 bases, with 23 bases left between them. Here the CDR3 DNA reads TGTGCCAGCAACTCAGGACGGGGAGGAACCGGGAACATTCAGTACTTC. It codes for CASNSGRGGTGNIQYF.

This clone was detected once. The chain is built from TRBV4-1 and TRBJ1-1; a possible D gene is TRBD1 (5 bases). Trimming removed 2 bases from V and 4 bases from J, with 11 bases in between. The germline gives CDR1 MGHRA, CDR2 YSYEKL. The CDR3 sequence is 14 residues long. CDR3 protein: CASSQPGAPTEAFF. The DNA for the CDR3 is TGCGCCAGCAGCCAACCCGGGGCGCCCACTGAAGCTTTCTTT.

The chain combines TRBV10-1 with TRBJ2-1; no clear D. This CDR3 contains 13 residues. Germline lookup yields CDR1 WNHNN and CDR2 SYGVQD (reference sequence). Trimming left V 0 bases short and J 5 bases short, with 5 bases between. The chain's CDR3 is CASSESANNEQFF. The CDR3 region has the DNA TGCGCCAGCAGTGAGTCGGCTAACAATGAGCAGTTCTTC.

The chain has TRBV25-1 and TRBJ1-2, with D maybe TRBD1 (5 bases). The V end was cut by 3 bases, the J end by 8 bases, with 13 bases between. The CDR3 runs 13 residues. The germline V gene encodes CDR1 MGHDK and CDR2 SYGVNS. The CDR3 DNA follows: TGTGCCAGCAGTGAGACAGCAGGGAGCGGCTACACCTTC. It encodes CASSETAGSGYTF.

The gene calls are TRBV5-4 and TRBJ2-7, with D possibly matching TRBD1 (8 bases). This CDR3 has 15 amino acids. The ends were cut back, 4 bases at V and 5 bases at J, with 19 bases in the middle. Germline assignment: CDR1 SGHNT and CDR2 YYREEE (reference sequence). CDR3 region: CASSPGGGSFDEQYF. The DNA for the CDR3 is TGTGCCAGCAGCCCAGGGGGCGGGAGTTTCGACGAGCAGTACTTC.